Each of the 17 T cell receptor beta chains below was sequenced from the same sample in a study of CD8+ T cells in alopecia areata (dated 2018 in TCRdb). The library was made by the immunoSEQ multiplex PCR assay. RNA was extracted from all samples and reverse transcribed into cDNA, which served as template for TCR sequencing. Held by TCRdb, this immuneACCESS table contains in-frame sequences only and omits some clones. Under half of the omission traces to an unresolved V gene where checked; the cause of the rest is unknown. The sample table lists roughly 64,000 clones, 44% of them with a count of one. The top ten hold around 54% of the sample. The sequencing input was NKG2D-low CD8+ T cells sorted from blood. The cell subset or site label, as the study defines it: sorted CD8+ NKG2D-low blood T cells. The receptors were sampled from a human donor with alopecia areata.

The chain couples TRBV5-6 to TRBJ2-1; TRBD2 aligns across 8 bases. The germline gives CDR1 SGHDT, CDR2 YYEEEE. The CDR3 is 14 amino acids. V lost 4 bases, J lost 7 bases, and 7 bases stayed unmatched. The CDR3 sequence: CASSPGTSRNEQFF. CDR3 nucleotides: TGTGCCAGCAGCCCCGGGACTAGTCGGAATGAGCAGTTCTTC.

This clone was recorded a few times. The chain carries TRBV19 and TRBJ2-7, with a possible D match to TRBD2 (6 bases). V lost 5 bases, J lost 5 bases, and 10 bases lay in between. This CDR3 comprises 12 residues. Germline CDR1 LNHDA, CDR2 SQIVND (reference sequence). CDR3 nucleotide sequence: TGTGCCAGTAGTCCCGGAGGGAACGAGCAGTACTTC. This sequence encodes CASSPGGNEQYF.

The rearrangement uses TRBV5-6 and TRBJ2-5; D is ambiguous. The CDR3 loop spans 13 amino acids. V was clipped by 4 bases and J by 2 bases, with 9 bases between them. Germline CDR1 and CDR2: SGHDT and YYEEEE. The CDR3 protein is CASSLIIQETQYF. In DNA, the CDR3 is TGTGCCAGCAGCCTGATTATTCAAGAGACCCAGTACTTC. Supplemented by reference TRBV5-6 and TRBJ2-5, the full variable domain reads DAGVTQSPTHLIKTRGQQVTLRCSPKSGHDTVSWYQQALGQGPQFIFQYYEEEERQRGNFPDRFSGHQFPNYSSELNVNALLLGDSALYLCASSLIIQETQYFGPGTRLLVL.

This clone was picked up many times. The J gene is TRBJ2-1, the V gene TRBV10-3; D is unresolved. Germline V lookup: CDR1 ENHRY, CDR2 SYGVKD. V was cut by 8 bases and J by 5 bases, with 13 bases left in between. The CDR3 covers 13 residues. The CDR3 bases are TGTGCCATCTCCACTCCACAAAACAATGAGCAGTTCTTC. This translates into CAISTPQNNEQFF.

CDR3 bases: TGTGCCTGGACCTTATCAGGGGACAGGGAATTATACTTC. It is translated as CAWTLSGDRELYF. The J gene is TRBJ2-7, the V gene TRBV30; the match to TRBD1 covers 9 bases. This CDR3 region has 13 residues. The germline CDR1 and CDR2 sequences are GTSNPN and SVGIG (reference sequence). Trimming at V came to 4 bases and at J to 13 bases, leaving 14 bases not matched to a gene.

The J gene is TRBJ2-1, the V gene TRBV7-9, with TRBD1 as a possible D gene (6 bases). V was trimmed by 4 bases and J by 1 base, leaving 14 bases between them. Germline V gene lookup returns CDR1 SEHNR and CDR2 FQNEAQ (reference sequence). The CDR3 extends over 16 amino acids. The CDR3 is CASSSAGAPSYNEQFF. Here the CDR3 DNA reads TGTGCCAGCAGCTCCGCAGGGGCCCCTTCCTACAATGAGCAGTTCTTC.

This chain links TRBV7-9 with TRBJ2-7; 11 nucleotides agree with TRBD2. Germline-derived CDR1 and CDR2 are SEHNR and FQNEAQ (reference sequence). V dropped 5 bases and J dropped 4; count of bases not matched to a gene: 7. This CDR3 comprises 15 residues. CDR3 region: CASSTTSGRRYEQYF. The CDR3 bases are TGTGCCAGCAGCACCACTAGCGGGAGACGTTACGAGCAGTACTTC.

The V call is TRBV2, the J call TRBJ1-2; D gene unclear. The germline V and J ends were trimmed by 9 bases and 8 bases, with 13 bases remaining between them. Germline values: CDR1 SNHLY, CDR2 FYNNEI. The CDR3 sequence is 11 residues long. This CDR3 is CARRRGGGYTF. The CDR3 DNA is TGTGCCAGGCGACGGGGAGGGGGCTACACCTTC.

The chain is built from TRBV7-9 and TRBJ2-7; D is perhaps TRBD1 or TRBD2 (5 bases each). The CDR3 totals 15 residues. Germline CDR1 and CDR2: SEHNR and FQNEAQ (reference sequence). The V end was cut by 5 bases, the J end by 3 bases, with 17 bases between. CDR3: CASSPTAGSHYEQYF. In nucleotides, the CDR3 is TGTGCCAGCAGCCCGACGGCAGGGAGCCACTACGAGCAGTACTTC.

The chain is built from TRBV4-3 and TRBJ2-2; TRBD1 might be the D (5 bases). The CDR3 is 17 amino acids. Trimming took off 0 bases at V and 5 bases at J, with 16 bases between the two ends. CDR1 is LGHNA, CDR2 YSLEER, per germline. The CDR3: CASSQDTWAGLTGELFF. CDR3 bases: TGCGCCAGCAGCCAAGATACCTGGGCAGGGCTAACCGGGGAGCTGTTTTTT.

This clone was recorded a few times. The V gene is TRBV7-2, the J gene TRBJ2-7, with D maybe TRBD2 (5 bases). The length of the CDR3 is 15 residues. Between the trimmed V and J ends, which lost 1 base and 0 bases, there was a span of 10 bases. Germline assignment: CDR1 SGHTA and CDR2 FQGNSA. CDR3 in DNA: TGTGCCAGCAGCTTAGTCGGCGGGTTCTCCTACGAGCAGTACTTC. It encodes CASSLVGGFSYEQYF.

The J gene is TRBJ2-5, the V gene TRBV29-1, with TRBD1 as a possible D gene (6 bases). TRBJ2-7 matches the DNA end more closely, so the J call is doubtful. Germline-derived CDR1 and CDR2 are SQVTM and ANQGSEA. The CDR3 length is 13 residues. The CDR3 nucleotides are TGCAGCGTTGAAAGTGACAGGCCCTACGAGCAGTACTTC. Translation gives CSVESDRPYEQYF.

The CDR3 region has the DNA TGTGCCACCAGCAGACCCCTCGGCGGGGGTAGAACCGGGGAGCTGTTTTTT. Its translation: CATSRPLGGGRTGELFF. The chain uses TRBV15 and TRBJ2-2, with 7 positions matching TRBD2. The CDR3 covers 17 residues. CDR1 is LNHNV, CDR2 YYDKDF, per germline (reference sequence). The J segment lost 5 bases and the V segment lost 2 bases, leaving 11 bases of the junction unmatched. Looking up the rest from reference TRBV15 and TRBJ2-2 gives the full variable domain: DAMVIQNPRYQVTQFGKPVTLSCSQTLNHNVMYWYQQKSSQAPKLLFHYYDKDFNNEADTPDNFQSRRPNTSFCFLDIRSPGLGDTAMYLCATSRPLGGGRTGELFFGEGSRLTVL.

The chain recombines TRBV5-4 with TRBJ1-2; D is uncertain. V was shortened by 4 bases and J by 4 bases, with 17 bases between the two germline ends. The germline V gene encodes CDR1 SGHNT and CDR2 YYREEE (reference sequence). The CDR3 is 15 residues long. The CDR3: CASSPLTGLGYGYTF. CDR3 sequence (DNA): TGTGCCAGCAGCCCACTCACGGGTCTCGGCTATGGCTACACCTTC.

The chain couples TRBV5-4 to TRBJ2-7; TRBD2 matches 9 bases. There are 15 residues in the CDR3. V dropped 6 bases and J dropped 2; count of bases not matched to a gene: 9. Per germline, CDR1 SGHNT and CDR2 YYREEE (reference sequence). The CDR3 region has the DNA TGTGCCAGCATGAGAGGGACTAGCTTAACCTACGAGCAGTACTTC. Translated, it gives CASMRGTSLTYEQYF.

This sequence joins TRBV7-9 and TRBJ2-3; D unresolved. Trimming took off 7 bases at V and 3 bases at J, with 11 bases between the two ends. Germline V gives CDR1 SEHNR, CDR2 FQNEAQ (reference sequence). The CDR3 covers 13 residues. CDR3 sequence (DNA): TGTGCCAGCATCTCGCTTGGAACAGATACGCAGTATTTT. Protein: CASISLGTDTQYF.

This chain connects TRBV20-1 to TRBJ1-1; D not resolved. Trimming left V 2 bases short and J 13 bases short, with 8 bases between. The CDR3 is made up of 9 amino acids. Germline lookup yields CDR1 DFQATT and CDR2 SNEGSKA (reference sequence). In DNA form, the CDR3 reads TGCAGTGCTAGACCCCTGGGTTTCTTT. As protein: CSARPLGFF.